A single sample is the source of the 12 T cell receptor beta chains below, sequenced in a study of CD8 T cells in Susac syndrome. Random hexamers were used to reverse transcribe about 0.45 to 1 ug of RNA. TCRdb independently ran MiXCR on the immunoSEQ multiplex PCR reads; one entry per CDR3 protein. The sample includes just over 150,000 distinct CDR3 sequences, approximately 95% of them seen just once. Sequences were obtained from CD4+ T cells from PBMCs. These receptors all come from a human donor with Susac syndrome.

This clonotype was seen just once. The chain uses TRBV7-9 and TRBJ2-1, with D possibly matching TRBD2 (5 bases). The ends were cut back, 2 bases at V and 9 bases at J, with 11 bases in the middle. Germline CDR1 SEHNR, CDR2 FQNEAQ (reference sequence). The CDR3 runs 13 residues. In nucleotides, the CDR3 is TGTGCCAGCAGCTTAACTGGGAGTGGTGAGCAGTTCTTC. It is translated as CASSLTGSGEQFF.

The chain is built from TRBV12-5 and TRBJ2-4; 7 nucleotides line up with TRBD1. J was trimmed by 5 bases and V by 7 bases; bases with no gene match: 5. The CDR3 spans 13 residues. The germline gives CDR1 LGHNT, CDR2 FRNRAP. Here the CDR3 DNA reads TGTGCTAGTGAGCACGGGACAGAAAACATTCAGTACTTC. It codes for CASEHGTENIQYF.

This sequence joins TRBV12-3 or TRBV12-4 and TRBJ1-2; no clear D. CDR3 length equals 12 residues. The germline V and J ends were trimmed by 5 bases and 5 bases, with 9 bases remaining between them. In DNA form, the CDR3 reads TGTGCCAGCAGTCCCTCCATTTATGGCTACACCTTC. Translating gives CASSPSIYGYTF.

The rearrangement joins TRBV7-9 to TRBJ1-2; D call uncertain. Germline CDR1 is SEHNR and CDR2 is FQNEAQ (reference sequence). Between the trimmed V and J ends, which lost 5 bases and 2 bases, there was a span of 18 bases. The CDR3 has 16 residues. CDR3: CASSPWSGFPNYGYTF. CDR3 nucleotide sequence: TGTGCCAGCAGCCCTTGGTCGGGCTTCCCGAACTATGGCTACACCTTC.

The V gene is TRBV29-1, the J gene TRBJ1-2, with TRBD1 matching over 8 bases. The V gene end was trimmed by 3 bases and the J gene end by 4 bases; junction bases not matched to a gene: 7. The germline V gene encodes CDR1 SQVTM and CDR2 ANQGSEA. The CDR3 loop spans 14 amino acids. In DNA form, the CDR3 reads TGCAGCGTTGAGGAGGACAGGGCGATCTATGGCTACACCTTC. Translating it yields CSVEEDRAIYGYTF. Together with reference TRBV29-1 and TRBJ1-2, the CDR3 gives the full variable domain: SAVISQKPSRDICQRGTSLTIQCQVDSQVTMMFWYRQQPGQSLTLIATANQGSEATYESGFVIDKFPISRPNLTFSTLTVSNMSPEDSSIYLCSVEEDRAIYGYTFGSGTRLTVV.

This chain links TRBV29-1 with TRBJ1-1; D unclear. The V end lost 4 bases, the J end lost 0 bases, and 3 bases lay between the germline ends. CDR3 length: 11 residues. Germline CDR1 and CDR2: SQVTM and ANQGSEA. CDR3 DNA sequence: TGCAGCGTTGGCCTGAACACTGAAGCTTTCTTT. Translating gives CSVGLNTEAFF.

V usage is TRBV6-2 or TRBV6-3 and J usage is TRBJ1-5, with D perhaps TRBD1 (5 bases). This CDR3 comprises 15 residues. Germline V CDR1 and CDR2: MNHEY, SVGEGT. The ends were cut back, 6 bases at V and 1 base at J, with 13 bases in the middle. The DNA for the CDR3 is TGTGCCAGCAGCCCGATCGGGGGGAGCAATCAGCCCCAGCATTTT. This translates into CASSPIGGSNQPQHF.

The chain combines TRBV12-3 or TRBV12-4 with TRBJ2-1; no clear D. V shed 4 bases and J shed 4 bases, with 17 bases lying between them. The CDR3 extends over 16 amino acids. In DNA, the CDR3 is TGTGCCAGCAGTTCGCCCCTCTTGTGGGTTTACAATGAGCAGTTCTTC. It is translated as CASSSPLLWVYNEQFF.

V usage is TRBV4-2 and J usage is TRBJ1-5; 10 bases map to TRBD1. Trimming removed 0 bases from V and 1 base from J; junction bases left unmatched: 15. From germline, CDR1 is LGHNA and CDR2 YNFKEQ. The CDR3 covers 21 residues. The CDR3 spells CASSQDYWDRGVSESNQPQHF. The CDR3 DNA reads as TGTGCCAGCAGCCAAGATTATTGGGACAGGGGTGTCTCGGAAAGCAATCAGCCCCAGCATTTT.

The J gene is TRBJ2-5, the V gene TRBV5-6, with D possibly being TRBD2 (6 bases). The CDR3 consists of 14 residues. In germline, CDR1 is SGHDT, CDR2 YYEEEE. V lost 1 base and J lost 2, with 9 bases in between. The CDR3 nucleotides are TGTGCCAGCAGCTTGAACGGGGGACAAGAGACCCAGTACTTC. Translation: CASSLNGGQETQYF.

This chain connects TRBV3-1 to TRBJ2-7; D might be TRBD2 (7 bases). The V end was cut by 4 bases, the J end by 5 bases, with 21 bases between. Germline-derived CDR1 and CDR2 are LGHDT and YNNKEL (reference sequence). This CDR3 contains 16 residues. CDR3 amino acids: CASSPRGGASNHEQYF. CDR3 DNA: TGTGCCAGCAGCCCCCGCGGGGGCGCTTCTAACCACGAGCAGTACTTC.

The V and J genes are TRBV29-1 and TRBJ1-1; D unclear. The CDR3 sequence is 12 residues long. Germline V lookup: CDR1 SQVTM, CDR2 ANQGSEA. V gave up 7 bases and J gave up 2 bases, with 11 bases separating them. This chain's CDR3 is CSGVGGNTEAFF. As DNA, the CDR3 is TGCAGCGGGGTGGGTGGTAACACTGAAGCTTTCTTT.